This T cell receptor beta chain was documented in a study of early T cells in non-severe SARS-CoV-2 infection. Study-wide background: Sequencing of unsorted whole blood was done on bulk RNA, leaving chains unpaired.

This clonotype came up many times. No antigen is known for it. The protocol attached unique molecular identifiers to individual cDNA molecules. Via MiXCR, TCRdb re-called the 5' RACE reads, giving one row per CDR3 protein. The sample has about 30,000 distinct CDR3 sequences, 5% to 7% seen once. The V gene lost 6 bases and the J gene lost 0 bases, with 12 bases spanning the gap. CDR1 and CDR2 (germline): MNHEY, SMNVEV (reference sequence). There are 16 residues in the CDR3. Findings of the study overall: Sequences matched to VDJdb favored anti-spike CD8 responses, while private and CD4 specificities were missed.

The receptor was derived from an adult who was a healthcare worker with PCR-confirmed SARS-CoV-2 infection or an uninfected control (not recorded which). V and J are TRBV27 and TRBJ2-6; D tentatively reads TRBD1 or TRBD2 (5 bases each). Sequencing used whole blood. CDR3 DNA sequence: TGTGCCAGCAGGGGGGACCAACCCTCTGGGGCCAACGTCCTGACTTTC. It encodes CASRGDQPSGANVLTF.